What follows are 10 T cell receptor beta chains derived from one specimen sequenced in a study of cytomegalovirus exposure and HLA in healthy donors. Measured with immunoSEQ multiplex PCR; TCRdb has only the in-frame clones, and not every one. This sample has over 150,000 clones, with 86% found just once. The specimen was PBMCs. These receptors originate from a human donor in good health.

V and J are TRBV28 and TRBJ2-7; TRBD1 matches at 8 bases. This CDR3 is 15 amino acids long. The V gene end was trimmed by 1 base and the J gene end by 1 base; junction bases not matched to a gene: 3. The germline gives CDR1 MDHEN, CDR2 SYDVKM. CDR3: CASSLSGTGSYEQYF. The CDR3 nucleotides read TGTGCCAGCAGTTTATCCGGGACAGGTTCCTACGAGCAGTACTTC. Full variable domain (rest looked up from reference TRBV28 and TRBJ2-7): DVKVTQSSRYLVKRTGEKVFLECVQDMDHENMFWYRQDPGLGLRLIYFSYDVKMKEKGDIPEGYSVSREKKERFSLILESASTNQTSMYLCASSLSGTGSYEQYFGPGTRLTVT.

This clone was counted a single time. The genes are TRBV7-9 and TRBJ1-1; no firm D call. The CDR3 consists of 12 residues. Germline V gene sequence: CDR1 SEHNR, CDR2 FQNEAQ (reference sequence). Trimming stripped 5 bases from V and 1 base from J, with 5 bases between. This CDR3 is CASSPKNTEAFF. CDR3 DNA sequence: TGTGCCAGCAGCCCCAAGAACACTGAAGCTTTCTTT.

This clone has a single count. This chain joins TRBV30 and TRBJ1-2; 7 bases are shared with TRBD1. This CDR3 spans 14 amino acids. V lost 1 base to trimming and J lost 7 bases; unmatched junction nucleotides: 9. From germline, CDR1 is GTSNPN and CDR2 SVGIG (reference sequence). This chain's CDR3 is CAWSAHSQGGGYTF. The CDR3 nucleotides read TGTGCCTGGAGTGCCCACTCTCAGGGGGGTGGCTACACCTTC. The entire variable domain, with the rest obtained from reference TRBV30 and TRBJ1-2, is as follows: SQTIHQWPATLVQPVGSPLSLECTVEGTSNPNLYWYRQAAGRGLQLLFYSVGIGQISSEVPQNLSASRPQDRQFILSSKKLLLSDSGFYLCAWSAHSQGGGYTFGSGTRLTVV.

The V gene is TRBV5-1, the J gene TRBJ1-1; D is unresolved. Trimming took off 4 bases at V and 6 bases at J, with 25 bases between the two ends. The CDR3 is made up of 17 amino acids. CDR1 SGHRS and CDR2 YFSETQ come from the germline V gene. The CDR3 reads CASSPPFASGRRSEAFF. The DNA for the CDR3 is TGCGCCAGCAGCCCCCCCTTCGCCAGCGGAAGGCGGTCTGAAGCTTTCTTT.

This chain links TRBV7-3 with TRBJ1-2; TRBD1 aligns across 9 bases. The CDR3 has 15 residues. Germline CDR1 reads SGHTA; CDR2 reads FQGTGA. V was pared by 5 bases and J by 6 bases, with 10 bases of the junction left unmatched. CDR3 in DNA: TGTGCCAGCAGCCCCGGAGGACAGGGGCGGGATGGCTACACCTTC. Translation gives CASSPGGQGRDGYTF. Variable domain in full (rest from reference TRBV7-3 and TRBJ1-2): GAGVSQTPSNKVTEKGKYVELRCDPISGHTALYWYRQSLGQGPEFLIYFQGTGAADDSGLPNDRFFAVRPEGSVSTLKIQRTERGDSAVYLCASSPGGQGRDGYTFGSGTRLTVV.

V usage is TRBV29-1 and J usage is TRBJ1-3; the D is unclear. The CDR3 spans 15 residues. Germline V CDR1 and CDR2: SQVTM, ANQGSEA. Trimming left V 7 bases short and J 0 bases short, with 16 bases between. CDR3 in amino acids: CSAASTPISGNTIYF. CDR3 DNA: TGCAGCGCCGCCTCGACTCCAATCTCTGGAAACACCATATATTTT.

This clone was observed a single time. The chain has TRBV5-6 and TRBJ2-2; 7 positions match TRBD1. CDR1 SGHDT and CDR2 YYEEEE come from the germline V gene. The CDR3 runs 16 residues. J lost 5 bases, V lost 5 bases, and 12 bases had no gene match. In nucleotides, the CDR3 is TGTGCCAGCAGACGGACCGGGACAGAAAAAACCGGGGAGCTGTTTTTT. Its protein product is CASRRTGTEKTGELFF.

The V gene is TRBV4-2, the J gene TRBJ2-1; 12 bases are shared with TRBD2. This CDR3 contains 18 residues. Looked up from germline, CDR1 is LGHNA and CDR2 is YNFKEQ. J lost 7 bases, V lost 5 bases, and 15 bases had no gene match. The CDR3 here is CASSYLPTSGGVGNEQFF. The CDR3 DNA is TGTGCCAGCAGCTACTTACCGACTAGCGGGGGCGTCGGGAATGAGCAGTTCTTC.

The chain has TRBV6-5 and TRBJ1-4, with 11 nucleotides matching TRBD1. Germline V gene lookup returns CDR1 MNHEY and CDR2 SVGAGI. The CDR3 runs to 16 residues. V lost 4 bases and J lost 7; bases outside the gene matches: 8. CDR3 region: CASSSPGTGGIEKLFF. For the CDR3, the DNA is TGTGCCAGCAGTTCTCCGGGGACAGGGGGAATTGAAAAACTGTTTTTT.

The rearrangement uses TRBV2 and TRBJ2-5; possibly TRBD1 for D (5 bases). This CDR3 has 12 amino acids. CDR1 is SNHLY, CDR2 FYNNEI, per germline. The CDR3 bases are TGTGTCACCAGGGTAGAGCCGGGGACCCAGTACTTC. Translation: CVTRVEPGTQYF.